This T cell receptor beta chain was retrieved from a study of regulatory T cells in long-lasting Graves disease. As for the study in general: Antithyroid drugs had been taken by newly diagnosed Graves' patients for under 3 months.

Regarding this clonotype: Its matching antigen is unknown. A much bigger clone sits one base away, suggesting this may be a read error.

Stated time point: newly diagnosed GD, antithyroid drugs for less than 3 months. The TCR library used RNA extracted from PBMCs. CDR3 length: 13 residues. Germline V lookup: CDR1 SEHNR, CDR2 FQNEAQ (reference sequence). Researchers made TCR beta libraries by using iRepertoire HTBI primers and running Arm-PCR on CDR3 regions. TCRdb re-called the multiplex PCR reads through MiXCR, storing one row per CDR3 protein. The table records 500,000 or so distinct CDR3 sequences, about 16% of them present only once. The study's findings and limits: The TCR repertoire of persistent Graves' patients was less diverse than that of newly diagnosed ones.

Another study also made use of these data, one on T cells in Graves' hyperthyroidism and ophthalmopathy. As reported in that work: Uncontrolled infection, other autoimmune disease, pregnancy or lactation led to exclusion.

This TCR was sampled from a middle-aged woman with Graves disease. The sample consisted of peripheral blood mononuclear cells (PBMCs), taken at new diagnosis, from a patient treated with antithyroid drugs. The chain recombines TRBV7-9 with TRBJ2-5; unclear D gene. In DNA, the CDR3 is TGTGCCGGCAGCATGACACAGTCGGTGACCCAGTACTTC. Protein: CAGSMTQSVTQYF.